This TCR beta chain came from a study of T-cell memory formation after mild COVID-19. The study's findings and limits: Clones that contracted from day 15 to 85 were balanced CD4/CD8, while later expanders leaned CD4+. Pre-infection memory held some responding clones, suggesting pre-existing cross-reactive T cells responded.

Amplification by 5'RACE using constant-segment primers produced TCR alpha and TCR beta cDNA libraries that carried sample barcodes and UMIs. MiXCR, applied by TCRdb to the 5' RACE reads, yields one record per CDR3 protein. The sample consists of about 130,000 distinct CDR3 sequences, about 15% of them appearing once. Germline V gene lookup returns CDR1 DFQATT and CDR2 SNEGSKA (reference sequence). This CDR3 is 13 amino acids long. Trimming took off 3 bases at V and 3 bases at J, with 11 bases between the two ends. This clonotype has only a few counts. Its antigen remains unidentified. The V and J genes are TRBV20-1 and TRBJ1-1; tentatively, D is TRBD1 (5 bases). This receptor was obtained from an adult woman who had mild COVID-19 (a few samples of this study predate the infection). Cell type and time point are not known. The source material was PBMCs or a T cell subset sorted from them (not recorded which). The CDR3: CSASIPGDTEAFF. CDR3 in DNA: TGCAGTGCTAGTATCCCGGGGGACACTGAAGCTTTCTTT.